This T cell receptor beta chain was recorded in a study of T cell responses to AZD1222 COVID-19 vaccine. Overall study findings and caveats: Vaccine-associated CD4 TCRs spanned spike, dominant at 160-218 and 743-854. Seropositive AZD1222 recipients at baseline numbered only 6 or 7. There were mostly white British donors and more females than males, and clonal diversity was possibly underestimated.

With respect to this clone: The antigen is not known.

Germline CDR1 is SGHDT and CDR2 is YYEEEE. V was shortened by 2 bases and J by 11 bases, with 17 bases between the two germline ends. The CDR3 consists of 14 residues. The data were produced by immunoSEQ multiplex PCR, yet TCRdb's version contains in-frame clones alone and is incomplete. The profile shows about 100,000 clones, around 87% of them singletons. This clonotype was obtained from an adult in good health. The sample here was peripheral blood, taken on day 0 of AZD1222 vaccination. The chain couples TRBV5-6 to TRBJ2-4; D possibly corresponds to TRBD1 (5 bases). CDR3: CASSLGEQATVQYF. The DNA for the CDR3 is TGTGCCAGCAGCTTAGGCGAACAGGCAACAGTTCAGTACTTC.